This record concerns one TCR beta chain sequence. The antigen is undetermined. The sample belongs to a study of shared clonotypes between healthy human individuals. Study-wide results and limits: It was observed that around 5% of naive CD4 clonotypes were shared across a handful of donors.

Here immunoSEQ multiplex PCR was the method, and the copy in TCRdb shows in-frame clones only, minus some. The table lists around 1,100,000 clones, approximately 77% of them singletons. CDR3 length equals 16 residues. Germline V CDR1 and CDR2: SGHAT, FQNNGV. Trimming removed 1 base at V and 3 bases at J, with 14 bases between. V gene TRBV11-2 combines with J gene TRBJ2-3, with a tentative D call TRBD2 (6 bases). Sequencing used memory CD4+ T cells from PBMCs. The subset: CD45RA-negative fraction. This TCR came from a man younger than 30 in good health. Some clones in this sample may be carry-over from other donors' samples. This CDR3 reads CASSLGVGGGTDTQYF. The CDR3 DNA sequence: TGTGCCAGCAGCTTAGGGGTGGGAGGTGGAACAGATACGCAGTATTTT. The full variable domain, rest sourced from reference TRBV11-2 and TRBJ2-3, is EAGVAQSPRYKIIEKRQSVAFWCNPISGHATLYWYQQILGQGPKLLIQFQNNGVVDDSQLPKDRFSAERLKGVDSTLKIQPAKLEDSAVYLCASSLGVGGGTDTQYFGPGTRLTVL.